The 25 T cell receptor beta chains presented below share a single source sample, sequenced in a study of shared clonotypes between healthy human individuals. Data came from immunoSEQ multiplex PCR; TCRdb stores just in-frame clones and leaves some out. The sample has a few million clones; over 85% are singletons. Sequenced input: naive CD4+ T cells sorted from blood. Subset specified: CD45RA+ positively selected. The receptors stem from a young man in good health.

The chain couples TRBV5-1 to TRBJ2-7, with D tentatively TRBD1 (5 bases). Trimming cost V 1 base and J 1 base, with 12 bases left between them. This CDR3 comprises 15 residues. CDR1 and CDR2 (germline): SGHRS, YFSETQ. CDR3 residues: CASSLWGRQSYEQYF. CDR3 sequence (DNA): TGCGCCAGCAGCTTGTGGGGTCGACAGTCCTACGAGCAGTACTTC.

This clone was detected only once. J is TRBJ1-1 and V is TRBV5-4; 9 bases agree with TRBD1. Germline values: CDR1 SGHNT, CDR2 YYREEE (reference sequence). The length of the CDR3 is 16 residues. J was trimmed by 2 bases and V by 4 bases; bases with no gene match: 9. The CDR3 bases are TGTGCCAGCAGCCCTGGACAGGGGTCCGTCAACACTGAAGCTTTCTTT. Its protein is CASSPGQGSVNTEAFF.

The rearrangement joins TRBV1 to TRBJ2-7; TRBD2 is the table's D call and was not checked against the DNA. TRBV1 is shown as a pseudogene. This CDR3 spans 13 amino acids. CDR3 nucleotide sequence: TGCACCAGCTGTCAACGGAGTTCCTACGAGCAGTACTTC. It codes for CTSCQRSSYEQYF.

The chain carries TRBV6-5 and TRBJ2-3; maybe TRBD1 (6 bases). Germline CDR1 MNHEY, CDR2 SVGAGI. The CDR3 extends over 15 amino acids. V gave up 6 bases and J gave up 3 bases, with 16 bases separating them. This CDR3 is CASSSGVVGTDTQYF. The CDR3 DNA sequence: TGTGCCAGCAGCTCAGGGGTAGTCGGGACAGATACGCAGTATTTT.

The rearrangement links TRBV11-2 to TRBJ2-1, with D unresolved. The V gene lost 7 bases and the J gene lost 7 bases, with 14 bases spanning the gap. Germline V gives CDR1 SGHAT, CDR2 FQNNGV. The length of the CDR3 is 13 residues. This CDR3 reads CASTFLGMNEQFF. CDR3 nucleotides: TGTGCCAGCACCTTTCTAGGGATGAATGAGCAGTTCTTC.

The chain is built from TRBV14 and TRBJ2-1, with 8 bases lining up with TRBD2. J lost 10 bases, V lost 4 bases, and 3 bases had no gene match. This CDR3 contains 12 residues. Germline CDR1 is SGHDN and CDR2 is FVKESK. CDR3 loop: CASSLAGGEQFF. In DNA form, the CDR3 reads TGTGCCAGCAGCCTGGCGGGAGGCGAGCAGTTCTTC.

This chain's CDR3 is CASRRDYGYTF. The CDR3 DNA reads as TGTGCCAGCAGACGGGACTATGGCTACACCTTC. The rearrangement uses TRBV6-5 and TRBJ1-2; no clear D gene. The CDR3 extends over 11 amino acids. Per germline, CDR1 MNHEY and CDR2 SVGAGI. The germline V and J ends were trimmed by 6 bases and 3 bases, with 5 bases remaining between them.

The chain couples TRBV30 to TRBJ1-1, with D possibly matching TRBD1 (6 bases). The CDR3 covers 15 residues. Between the trimmed V and J ends, which lost 3 bases and 1 base, there was a span of 15 bases. Germline loops: CDR1 GTSNPN, CDR2 SVGIG (reference sequence). The CDR3 DNA follows: TGTGCCTGGAGGTCAAAGCCGGGGGCGAACACTGAAGCTTTCTTT. It codes for CAWRSKPGANTEAFF.

Details on this clone: Other DNA variants within this sample encode the same CDR3. The chain combines TRBV2 with TRBJ2-5; perhaps TRBD1 as D (6 bases). V lost 2 bases to trimming and J lost 2 bases, with 6 bases between them. CDR1 SNHLY and CDR2 FYNNEI come from the germline V gene. There are 13 residues in the CDR3. The CDR3 DNA is TGTGCCAGCAGTGAACAGGGGCAAGAGACCCAGTACTTC. Protein sequence: CASSEQGQETQYF.

This chain connects TRBV6-1 to TRBJ1-2, with D uncertain. This CDR3 is 15 amino acids long. V was shortened by 10 bases and J by 7 bases, with 25 bases between the two germline ends. From germline, CDR1 is MNHNS and CDR2 SASEGT. The CDR3, as DNA: TGTGCCACCCCAATCCCGGGCCTCGGGCCTGGTGGCTACACCTTC. Its protein is CATPIPGLGPGGYTF.

CDR3 loop: CASSLSKGGPNTEAFF. CDR3 nucleotides: TGTGCCAGCAGCTTGAGTAAAGGGGGGCCGAACACTGAAGCTTTCTTT. The chain links TRBV7-8 to TRBJ1-1; a possible D gene is TRBD1 (6 bases). CDR3 length: 16 residues. V was pared by 3 bases and J by 1 base, with 15 bases between. From germline, CDR1 is SGHVS and CDR2 FQNEAQ.

The CDR3 DNA is TGCAGCGTTGAAGGGGGGGATGTCGATACGCAGTATTTT. Residues: CSVEGGDVDTQYF. The chain recombines TRBV29-1 with TRBJ2-3; D is possibly TRBD2 (6 bases). This CDR3 has 13 amino acids. CDR1 SQVTM and CDR2 ANQGSEA come from the germline V gene. Trimming took 1 base from V and 6 from J, leaving 11 bases between them.

The chain has TRBV6-1 and TRBJ1-2, with D uncertain. CDR3 length: 11 residues. Germline CDR1 MNHNS, CDR2 SASEGT. The V gene lost 6 bases and the J gene lost 10 bases, with 12 bases spanning the gap. CDR3 sequence (DNA): TGTGCCAGCAGCAATTCCAAAGACTACACCTTC. Protein product: CASSNSKDYTF.

DNA of the CDR3: TGTGCCAGCAGTGAATTCGGCACTGATGAGCAGTTCTTC. Translation: CASSEFGTDEQFF. The rearrangement links TRBV2 to TRBJ2-1; D unclear. Trimming removed 2 bases from V and 8 bases from J, with 10 bases in between. This CDR3 region has 13 residues. CDR1 is SNHLY, CDR2 FYNNEI, per germline.

The CDR3: CASSRAGSSTDTQYF. For the CDR3, the DNA is TGTGCCAGCAGTCGAGCGGGATCTAGCACAGATACGCAGTATTTT. V gene TRBV2 combines with J gene TRBJ2-3, with TRBD2 matching over 7 bases. CDR1 is SNHLY and CDR2 is FYNNEI in the germline V gene. CDR3 length equals 15 residues. V shed 5 bases and J 0 bases; nucleotides not matched to a gene: 5.

The chain links TRBV5-4 to TRBJ2-2; TRBD1 matches 9 bases. J gave up 4 bases and V 3 bases, and 7 bases lay outside the gene matches. The germline V gene has CDR1 SGHNT and CDR2 YYREEE (reference sequence). CDR3 length: 16 amino acids. The CDR3: CASSSPGQGPTGELFF. In nucleotides, the CDR3 is TGTGCCAGCAGCTCGCCGGGACAGGGACCCACCGGGGAGCTGTTTTTT.

This chain joins TRBV15 and TRBJ2-7; D unresolved. V was pared by 3 bases and J by 2 bases, with 8 bases between. CDR1 and CDR2 (germline): LNHNV, YYDKDF (reference sequence). This CDR3 comprises 13 residues. CDR3 nucleotides: TGTGCCACCAGCAGGGGAACTCCCTACGAGCAGTACTTC. Translated, it gives CATSRGTPYEQYF.

For the CDR3, the DNA is TGTGCCAGCAGCCCACTAGCGGAGACAGATACGCAGTATTTT. Translating gives CASSPLAETDTQYF. The gene calls are TRBV4-2 and TRBJ2-3; 8 positions agree with TRBD2. From germline, CDR1 is LGHNA and CDR2 YNFKEQ. This CDR3 has 14 amino acids. V was clipped by 4 bases and J by 3 bases; unmatched bases: 3.

The V gene is TRBV5-1, the J gene TRBJ2-1; 9 bases fit TRBD2. This CDR3 is 14 amino acids long. Germline V gene data show CDR1 as SGHRS and CDR2 as YFSETQ. The ends lost 3 bases at V and 10 bases at J; junction bases unmatched: 8. The CDR3 is CASSSGTSFREQFF. As DNA, the CDR3 is TGCGCCAGCAGCTCCGGGACTAGCTTTCGGGAGCAGTTCTTC.

This clone occurred once. The V gene is TRBV18, the J gene TRBJ2-7, with a weak D call TRBD1 (5 bases). The CDR3 is 14 amino acids. Trimming removed 2 bases at V and 5 bases at J, with 13 bases between. Germline CDR1 KGHSH, CDR2 LQKENI. The CDR3 DNA reads TGTGCCAGCTCACCAGGTGCGCAGGGAAACGAGCAGTACTTC. Its translation: CASSPGAQGNEQYF.

The chain joins TRBV4-1 to TRBJ2-1; no definite D call. The germline V gene has CDR1 MGHRA and CDR2 YSYEKL. CDR3 length equals 16 residues. V dropped 1 base and J dropped 8 bases, with 18 bases sitting between them. The CDR3 region is CASSQGYASGLDEQFF. As DNA, the CDR3 is TGCGCCAGCAGCCAAGGGTACGCTTCAGGTTTAGATGAGCAGTTCTTC.

This clone was counted once. The chain couples TRBV5-1 to TRBJ2-1; TRBD2 is a possible D gene (7 bases). Germline loops: CDR1 SGHRS, CDR2 YFSETQ. The CDR3 is made up of 16 amino acids. With 4 bases removed from V and 2 bases from J, the gap between germline ends came to 16 bases. The CDR3 DNA reads as TGCGCCAGCAGCCTCCGGGGGAGGGACACCTACAATGAGCAGTTCTTC. The encoded protein is CASSLRGRDTYNEQFF.

V and J are TRBV18 and TRBJ2-1; unclear D gene. The CDR3 has 13 residues. V lost 3 bases and J lost 6, with 9 bases in between. Germline assignment: CDR1 KGHSH and CDR2 LQKENI. In nucleotides, the CDR3 is TGTGCCAGCTCACCGACCGTTGGCAATGAGCAGTTCTTC. Translated, it gives CASSPTVGNEQFF.

The V gene is TRBV6-1, the J gene TRBJ1-1; D remains unclear. CDR1 and CDR2 (germline): MNHNS, SASEGT. V shed 6 bases and J shed 0 bases, with 8 bases lying between them. The CDR3 runs 13 residues. As DNA, the CDR3 is TGTGCCAGCAGATCAGGCATGAACACTGAAGCTTTCTTT. Translation: CASRSGMNTEAFF.

This clone occurred a few times. The chain links TRBV10-3 to TRBJ1-5; 7 bases align to TRBD1. After removal of 3 bases from V and 5 bases from J, the junction contained 4 bases not matched to a gene. This CDR3 has 14 amino acids. Germline CDR1 ENHRY, CDR2 SYGVKD. The DNA for the CDR3 is TGTGCCATCAGTGAAGGGACAGTTGATCAGCCCCAGCATTTT. Amino acids: CAISEGTVDQPQHF.